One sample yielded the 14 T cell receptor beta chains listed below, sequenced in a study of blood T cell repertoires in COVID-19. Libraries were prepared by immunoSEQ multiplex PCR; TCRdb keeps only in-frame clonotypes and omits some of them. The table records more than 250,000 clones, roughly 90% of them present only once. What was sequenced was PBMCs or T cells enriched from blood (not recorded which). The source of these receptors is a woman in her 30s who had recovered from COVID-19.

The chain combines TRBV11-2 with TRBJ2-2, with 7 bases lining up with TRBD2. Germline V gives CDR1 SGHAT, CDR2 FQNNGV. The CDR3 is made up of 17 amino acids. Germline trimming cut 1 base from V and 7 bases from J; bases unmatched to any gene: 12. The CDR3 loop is CASSLVVGSGVGGELFF. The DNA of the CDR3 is TGTGCCAGCAGCTTAGTAGTTGGCAGCGGGGTCGGCGGGGAGCTGTTTTTT. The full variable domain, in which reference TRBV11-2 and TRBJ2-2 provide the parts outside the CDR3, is EAGVAQSPRYKIIEKRQSVAFWCNPISGHATLYWYQQILGQGPKLLIQFQNNGVVDDSQLPKDRFSAERLKGVDSTLKIQPAKLEDSAVYLCASSLVVGSGVGGELFFGEGSRLTVL.

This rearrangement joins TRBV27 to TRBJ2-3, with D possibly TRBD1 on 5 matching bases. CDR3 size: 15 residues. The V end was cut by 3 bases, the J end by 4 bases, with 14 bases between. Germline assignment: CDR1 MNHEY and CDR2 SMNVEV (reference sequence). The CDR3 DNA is TGTGCCAGCAGTTTCAGGGAAGATGCTTCAGATACGCAGTATTTT. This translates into CASSFREDASDTQYF.

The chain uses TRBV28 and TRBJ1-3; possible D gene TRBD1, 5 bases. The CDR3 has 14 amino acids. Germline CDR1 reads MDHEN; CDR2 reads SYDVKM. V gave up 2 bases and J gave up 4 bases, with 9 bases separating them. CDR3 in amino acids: CASSLSTGGNTIYF. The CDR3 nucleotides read TGTGCCAGCAGTTTAAGCACAGGAGGAAACACCATATATTTT. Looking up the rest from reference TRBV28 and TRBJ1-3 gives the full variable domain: DVKVTQSSRYLVKRTGEKVFLECVQDMDHENMFWYRQDPGLGLRLIYFSYDVKMKEKGDIPEGYSVSREKKERFSLILESASTNQTSMYLCASSLSTGGNTIYFGEGSWLTVV.

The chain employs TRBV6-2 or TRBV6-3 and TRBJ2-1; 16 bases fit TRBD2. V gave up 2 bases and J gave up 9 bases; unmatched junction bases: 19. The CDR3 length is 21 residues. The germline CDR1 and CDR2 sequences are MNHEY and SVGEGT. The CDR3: CASSYGSSGTSGRGHGGEQFF. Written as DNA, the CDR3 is TGTGCCAGCAGTTACGGGTCCTCCGGGACTAGCGGGAGGGGGCATGGGGGTGAGCAGTTCTTC.

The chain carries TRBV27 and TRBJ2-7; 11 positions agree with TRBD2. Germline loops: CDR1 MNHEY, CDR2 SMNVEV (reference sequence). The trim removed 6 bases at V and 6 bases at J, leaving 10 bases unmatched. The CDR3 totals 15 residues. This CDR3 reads CASRDSGGANSEQYF. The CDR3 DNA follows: TGTGCCAGCAGGGATAGCGGGGGGGCCAATAGCGAGCAGTACTTC.

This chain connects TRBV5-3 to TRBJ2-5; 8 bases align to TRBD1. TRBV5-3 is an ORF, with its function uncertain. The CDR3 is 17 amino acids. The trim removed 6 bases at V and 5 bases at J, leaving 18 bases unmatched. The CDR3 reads CARIPEAGGKPKETQYF. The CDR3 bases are TGTGCCAGAATCCCGGAGGCAGGGGGCAAGCCCAAGGAGACCCAGTACTTC.

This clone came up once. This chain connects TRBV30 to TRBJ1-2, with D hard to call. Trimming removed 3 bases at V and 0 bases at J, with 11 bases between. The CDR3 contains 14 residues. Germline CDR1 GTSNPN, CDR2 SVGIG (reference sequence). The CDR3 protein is CAWRRGLPNYGYTF. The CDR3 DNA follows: TGTGCCTGGAGGCGCGGTCTCCCTAACTATGGCTACACCTTC.

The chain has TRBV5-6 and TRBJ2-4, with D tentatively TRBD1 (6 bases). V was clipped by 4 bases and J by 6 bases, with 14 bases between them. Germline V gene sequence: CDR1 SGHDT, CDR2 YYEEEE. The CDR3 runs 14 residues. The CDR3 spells CASSDSRGGNIQYF. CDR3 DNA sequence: TGTGCCAGCAGCGATTCCAGGGGCGGAAACATTCAGTACTTC. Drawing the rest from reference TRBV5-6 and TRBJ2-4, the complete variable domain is DAGVTQSPTHLIKTRGQQVTLRCSPKSGHDTVSWYQQALGQGPQFIFQYYEEEERQRGNFPDRFSGHQFPNYSSELNVNALLLGDSALYLCASSDSRGGNIQYFGAGTRLSVL.

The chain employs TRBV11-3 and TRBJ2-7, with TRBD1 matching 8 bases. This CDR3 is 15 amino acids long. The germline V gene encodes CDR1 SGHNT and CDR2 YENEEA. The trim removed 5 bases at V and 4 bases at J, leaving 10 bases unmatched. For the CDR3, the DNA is TGTGCCAGCAGCGGCACCGGGACAGGAAAATACGAGCAGTACTTC. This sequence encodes CASSGTGTGKYEQYF.

The CDR3 DNA is TGTGCCAGCAGCTCAACAGGGGGCCAACACGAGACCCAGTACTTC. Its translation is CASSSTGGQHETQYF. The chain has TRBV7-6 and TRBJ2-5, with TRBD1 identical over 9 bases. With 4 bases clipped from V and 5 bases from J, the junction kept 8 bases outside the gene matches. In germline, CDR1 is SGHVS, CDR2 FNYEAQ. The length of the CDR3 is 15 residues.

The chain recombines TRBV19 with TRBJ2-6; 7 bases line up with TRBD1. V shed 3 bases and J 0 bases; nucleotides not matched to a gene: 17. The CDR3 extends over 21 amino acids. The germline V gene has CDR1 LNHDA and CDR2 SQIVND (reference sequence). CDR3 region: CASSIQRLRDRINSGANVLTF. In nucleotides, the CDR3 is TGTGCCAGTAGTATCCAGAGACTTCGGGACAGAATAAACTCTGGGGCCAACGTCCTGACTTTC.

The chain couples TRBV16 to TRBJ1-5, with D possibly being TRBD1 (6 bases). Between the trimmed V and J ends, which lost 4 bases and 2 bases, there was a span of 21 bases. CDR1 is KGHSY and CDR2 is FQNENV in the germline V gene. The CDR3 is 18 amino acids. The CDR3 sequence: CASSPGLAKGGGNQPQHF. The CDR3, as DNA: TGTGCCAGCAGCCCGGGACTCGCTAAGGGGGGGGGCAATCAGCCCCAGCATTTT.

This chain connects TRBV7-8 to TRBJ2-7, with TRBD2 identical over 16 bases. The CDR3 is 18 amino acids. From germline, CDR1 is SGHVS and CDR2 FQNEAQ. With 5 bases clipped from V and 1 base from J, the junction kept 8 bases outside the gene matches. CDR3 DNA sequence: TGTGCCAGCAGCCTGGGACTAGCGGGAGGGCCCGGTTCCTACGAGCAGTACTTC. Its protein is CASSLGLAGGPGSYEQYF.

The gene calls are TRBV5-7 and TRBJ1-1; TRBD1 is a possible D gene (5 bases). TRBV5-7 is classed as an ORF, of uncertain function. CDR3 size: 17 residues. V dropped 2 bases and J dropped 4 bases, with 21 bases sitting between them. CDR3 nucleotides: TGTGCCAGCAGCTTTAATATGCGGGGGAACGACCTCACTGAAGCTTTCTTT. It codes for CASSFNMRGNDLTEAFF.